Below are 2 T cell receptor beta chains sequenced from a single sample in a study of OX40 agonist ivuxolimab in advanced cancers. Repertoires were generated with immunoSEQ multiplex PCR, while TCRdb's copy carries only in-frame clones and drops some. The table has roughly 28,000 clones, 87% seen once. Sequences were derived from CD4+ or CD8+ T cells sorted from blood, sampled in a trial of the OX40 agonist ivuxolimab. The receptor source for this set is an adult with an advanced solid tumor such as melanoma, head and neck, liver or kidney cancer.

This clone ranks as large. This sequence joins TRBV9 and TRBJ1-5; D is unresolved. CDR1 is SGDLS and CDR2 is YYNGEE in the germline V gene. V lost 1 base and J 1 base, leaving 9 bases between the germline ends. The CDR3 is 15 amino acids. CDR3 sequence reads: CASSVTFDSNQPQHF. In DNA, the CDR3 is TGTGCCAGCAGCGTAACGTTTGACAGCAATCAGCCCCAGCATTTT.

This chain connects TRBV5-1 to TRBJ2-5; unclear D gene. Germline assignment: CDR1 SGHRS and CDR2 YFSETQ. The CDR3 loop spans 17 amino acids. V was shortened by 0 bases and J by 4 bases, with 19 bases between the two germline ends. The CDR3 DNA follows: TGCGCCAGCAGCTTGGCCAATCTCGCCGACTTTAGAGAGACCCAGTACTTC. It specifies CASSLANLADFRETQYF.